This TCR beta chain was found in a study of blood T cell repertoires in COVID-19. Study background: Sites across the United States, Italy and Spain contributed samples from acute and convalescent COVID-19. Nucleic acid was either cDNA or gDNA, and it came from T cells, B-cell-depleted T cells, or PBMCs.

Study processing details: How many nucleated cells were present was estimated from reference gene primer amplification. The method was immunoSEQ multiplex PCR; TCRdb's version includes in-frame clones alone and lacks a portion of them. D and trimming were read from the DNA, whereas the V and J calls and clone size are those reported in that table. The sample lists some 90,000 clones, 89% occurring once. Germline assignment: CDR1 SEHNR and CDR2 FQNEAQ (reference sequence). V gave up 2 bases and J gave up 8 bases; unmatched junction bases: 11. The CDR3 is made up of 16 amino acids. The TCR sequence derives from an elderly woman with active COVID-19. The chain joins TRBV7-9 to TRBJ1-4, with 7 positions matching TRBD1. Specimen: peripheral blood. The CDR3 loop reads CASSLMGELQGEKLFF. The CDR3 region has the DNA TGTGCCAGCAGCTTAATGGGCGAGCTACAGGGGGAAAAACTGTTTTTT.